These 3 T cell receptor beta chains were sequenced from one sample in a study of shared clonotypes between healthy human individuals. The assay was immunoSEQ multiplex PCR, and TCRdb's table has in-frame clones only and misses some. The sample shows roughly 2,500,000 clones, 80% to 95% of them seen only once. Specimen: naive CD4+ T cells from PBMCs. Noted subset: CD45RA+ positively selected. These TCRs come from a man between 18 and 35 years old in good health. Some clones in this sample may be carry-over from other donors' samples.

This rearrangement joins TRBV2 to TRBJ2-2, with 9 bases matching TRBD1. Trimming removed 5 bases from V and 6 bases from J; junction bases left unmatched: 7. CDR3 length: 15 residues. In germline, CDR1 is SNHLY, CDR2 FYNNEI. Here the CDR3 reads CASSPRTGVAGELFF. The CDR3 DNA follows: TGTGCCAGCAGTCCCAGGACAGGGGTAGCCGGGGAGCTGTTTTTT.

V usage is TRBV7-9 and J usage is TRBJ1-1; the D gene is possibly TRBD1 (5 bases). The V and J ends lost 5 bases and 5 bases respectively, with 15 bases between them. The CDR3 sequence is 14 residues long. From germline, CDR1 is SEHNR and CDR2 FQNEAQ (reference sequence). CDR3: CASSPGTLGTEAFF. CDR3 sequence (DNA): TGTGCCAGCAGCCCCGGGACCCTTGGGACTGAAGCTTTCTTT.

The chain couples TRBV7-2 to TRBJ1-5, with a possible D match to TRBD1 (6 bases). CDR3 length: 15 amino acids. CDR1 and CDR2 (germline): SGHTA, FQGNSA. V shed 5 bases and J shed 7 bases, with 18 bases lying between them. In DNA form, the CDR3 reads TGTGCCAGCAGCCGGGGGGCAGGGTTGGGGCAGCCCCAGCATTTT. This gives the protein CASSRGAGLGQPQHF.